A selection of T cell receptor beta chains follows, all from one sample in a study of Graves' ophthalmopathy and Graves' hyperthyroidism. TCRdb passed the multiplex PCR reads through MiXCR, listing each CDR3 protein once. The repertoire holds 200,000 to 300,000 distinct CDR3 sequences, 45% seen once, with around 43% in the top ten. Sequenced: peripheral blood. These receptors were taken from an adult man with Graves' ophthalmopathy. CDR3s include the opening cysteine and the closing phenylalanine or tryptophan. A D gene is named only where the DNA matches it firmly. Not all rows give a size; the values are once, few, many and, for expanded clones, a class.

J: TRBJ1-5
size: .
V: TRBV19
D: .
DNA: TGTGCCAGTAACCCACAGGGAAGAGACAATCAGCCCCAGCATTTT
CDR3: CASNPQGRDNQPQHF

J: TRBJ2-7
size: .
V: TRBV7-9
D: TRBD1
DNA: TGTGCCAGCAGCCAGCACGGACAGGGGGCGAACGAGCAGTACTTC
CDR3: CASSQHGQGANEQYF

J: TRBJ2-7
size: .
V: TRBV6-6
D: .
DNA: TGTGCCAGCAGTTCCCCCCGAGGGGCAAAGAAGGCTTACGAGCAGTACTTC
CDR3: CASSSPRGAKKAYEQYF

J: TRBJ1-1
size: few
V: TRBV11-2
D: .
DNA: TGTGCCAGCAGCTTAGGGGGGCAGGGGCCTGAAGCTTTCTTT
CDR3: CASSLGGQGPEAFF

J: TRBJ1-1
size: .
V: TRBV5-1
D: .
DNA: TGCGCCAGCAGCTTGACAGAGGCTGAAGCTTTCTTT
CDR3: CASSLTEAEAFF

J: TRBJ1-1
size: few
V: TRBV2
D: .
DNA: TGTGCCAGCATAGTCCAGAAAGGTCCTGCTGAAGCTTTCTTT
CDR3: CASIVQKGPAEAFF

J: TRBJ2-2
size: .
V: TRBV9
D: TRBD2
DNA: TGTGCCAGCCAGGCCAGGGAGGGCAGTTGGGAGCTGTTTTTT
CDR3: CASQAREGSWELFF

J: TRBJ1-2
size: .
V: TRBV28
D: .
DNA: TGTGCCAGCAGTAACGGGAGGGCATCCTATGGCTACACCTTC
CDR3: CASSNGRASYGYTF

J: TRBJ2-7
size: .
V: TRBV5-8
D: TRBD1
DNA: TGTGCCAGCAGCCAAAGGCAGGACAGGGTCTACGAGCAGTACTTC
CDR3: CASSQRQDRVYEQYF

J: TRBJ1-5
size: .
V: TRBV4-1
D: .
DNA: TGCGCCAGCAGCCAAGAGCAAGCGGTTGGCAATCAGCCCCAGCATTTT
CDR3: CASSQEQAVGNQPQHF

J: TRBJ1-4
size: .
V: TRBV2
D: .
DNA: TGTGCCAGCAGTGAGGAAGATGAAAAACTGTTTTTT
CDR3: CASSEEDEKLFF

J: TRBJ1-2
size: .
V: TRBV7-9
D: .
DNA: TGTGCCAGCAGCTTAGGGGCAGGGGTGACCTATGGCTACACCTTC
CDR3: CASSLGAGVTYGYTF

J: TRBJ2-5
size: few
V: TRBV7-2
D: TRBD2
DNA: TGTGCCAGCAGCTTAGGGGTAGCGGGGGGACAAGAGACCCAGTACTTC
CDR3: CASSLGVAGGQETQYF

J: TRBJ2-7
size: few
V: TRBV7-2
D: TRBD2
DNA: TGTGCCAGCAGCTCTAGCGGGGGGTTCTACGAGCAGTACTTC
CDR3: CASSSSGGFYEQYF

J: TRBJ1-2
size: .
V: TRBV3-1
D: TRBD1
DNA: TGTGCCAGCAGCCAAGGCCGACAGGGAATTCACACCTTC
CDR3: CASSQGRQGIHTF

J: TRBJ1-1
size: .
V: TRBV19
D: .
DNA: TGTGCCAGTTTCCCTAACGGGGGCACTGAAGCTTTCTTT
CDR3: CASFPNGGTEAFF

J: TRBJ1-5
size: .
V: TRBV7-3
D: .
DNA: TGTGCCAGCAGCTCCCCGGTCGGAGACGTGGGGAATCAGCCCCAGCATTTT
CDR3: CASSSPVGDVGNQPQHF

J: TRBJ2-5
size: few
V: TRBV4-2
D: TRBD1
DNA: TGTGCCAGCAGCCAGGGTGGACAGGGCCAAGAGACCCAGTACTTC
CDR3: CASSQGGQGQETQYF

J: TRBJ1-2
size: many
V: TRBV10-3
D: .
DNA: TGTGCCATCAAAGTGCAGGGCCCAAAGGGCTACACCTTC
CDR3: CAIKVQGPKGYTF

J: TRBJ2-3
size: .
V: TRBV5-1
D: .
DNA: TGCGCCAGCAGCTCCACGGTCAGGAGCACAGATACGCAGTATTTT
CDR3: CASSSTVRSTDTQYF

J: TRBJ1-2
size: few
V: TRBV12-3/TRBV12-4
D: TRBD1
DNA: TGTGCCAGCAGCAGGGGGCTGAATGGCTACACCTTC
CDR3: CASSRGLNGYTF

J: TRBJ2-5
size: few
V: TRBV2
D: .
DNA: TGTGCCAGCAGTGGGGGACGCCAAGAGACCCAGTACTTC
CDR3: CASSGGRQETQYF

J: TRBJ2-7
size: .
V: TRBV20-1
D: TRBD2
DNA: TGCAGTGCTACCCCCGATTTGCGGGGGGTCAACGAGCAGTACTTC
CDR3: CSATPDLRGVNEQYF

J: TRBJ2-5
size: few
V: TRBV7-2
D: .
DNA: TGTGCCAGCAGCCCCCAAACCACGGGGCGGGGACAAGAGACCCAGTACTTC
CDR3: CASSPQTTGRGQETQYF

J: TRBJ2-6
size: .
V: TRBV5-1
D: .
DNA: TGCGCCAGCAGCTTGCAACGGTCTGGGGCCAACGTCCTGACTTTC
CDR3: CASSLQRSGANVLTF

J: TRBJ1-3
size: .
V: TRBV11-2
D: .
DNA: TGTGCCAGCAGCTCCGGCGGTGGTACTGGAAACACCATATATTTT
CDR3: CASSSGGGTGNTIYF

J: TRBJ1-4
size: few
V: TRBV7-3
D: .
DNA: TGTGCCAGCAGCTCCGCGAGACGAGAAAAACTGTTTTTT
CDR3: CASSSARREKLFF

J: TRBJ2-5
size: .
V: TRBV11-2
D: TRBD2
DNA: TGTGCCAGCAGCCGAAGCGGGGGGGCCCGTGAGACCCAGTACTTC
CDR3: CASSRSGGARETQYF

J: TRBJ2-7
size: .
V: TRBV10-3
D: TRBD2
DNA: TGTGCCATCAGGGGGAGGCTAGCGGGAGCGGTAACCTACGAGCAGTACTTC
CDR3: CAIRGRLAGAVTYEQYF

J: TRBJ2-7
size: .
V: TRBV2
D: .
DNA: TGTGCCAGCAGGGAGGCCTACGAGCAGTACTTC
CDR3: CASREAYEQYF

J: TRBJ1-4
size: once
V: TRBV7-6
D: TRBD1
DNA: TGTGCCAGCAGCTTAGCGGGACAGACTGCAACTAATGAAAAACTGTTTTTT
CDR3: CASSLAGQTATNEKLFF

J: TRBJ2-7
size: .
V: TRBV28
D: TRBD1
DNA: TGTGCCAGCACCCCCGGGACAGGGTCCTACGAGCAGTACTTC
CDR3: CASTPGTGSYEQYF

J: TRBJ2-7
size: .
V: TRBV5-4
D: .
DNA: TGTGCCAGCAGCGGGCCTAGCAGCTACGAGCAGTACTTC
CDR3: CASSGPSSYEQYF

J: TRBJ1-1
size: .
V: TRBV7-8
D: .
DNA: TGTGCCAGCAGCCCCCGGGGGACCCTGAACACTGAAGCTTTCTTT
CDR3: CASSPRGTLNTEAFF

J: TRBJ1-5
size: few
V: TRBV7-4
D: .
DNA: TGTGCCAGCAGCTTCGAGACTGGGAATCAGCCCCAGCATTTT
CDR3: CASSFETGNQPQHF

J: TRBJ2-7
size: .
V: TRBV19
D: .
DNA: TGTGCCAGTAGTGACCGGGACTCCCGGTACGAGCAGTACTTC
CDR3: CASSDRDSRYEQYF

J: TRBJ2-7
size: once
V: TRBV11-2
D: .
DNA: TGTGCCAGCAGCGGACTAAAGGGGATCTACGAGCAGTACTTC
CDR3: CASSGLKGIYEQYF

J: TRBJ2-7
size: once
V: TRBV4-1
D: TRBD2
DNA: TGCGCCAGCAGCCTGGGACTAGCGGGCGGCTCCAACGGGCAGTACTTC
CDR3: CASSLGLAGGSNGQYF

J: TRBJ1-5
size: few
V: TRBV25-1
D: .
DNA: TGTGCCAGCAGTTGGGGTCGCAATCAGCCCCAGCATTTT
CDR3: CASSWGRNQPQHF

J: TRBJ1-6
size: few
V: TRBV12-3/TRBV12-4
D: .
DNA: TGTGCCACCACTCTTGGTTGGGGGAATTCACCCCTCCACTTT
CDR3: CATTLGWGNSPLHF

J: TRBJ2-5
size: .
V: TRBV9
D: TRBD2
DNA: TGTGCCAGCAGCGTAGCGGATAGCGGGAGAAAAGGGGAGACCCAGTACTTC
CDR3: CASSVADSGRKGETQYF

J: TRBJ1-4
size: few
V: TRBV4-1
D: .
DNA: TGCGCCAGCAGCCAAGAAGGCTTTAATGAAAAACTGTTTTTT
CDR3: CASSQEGFNEKLFF

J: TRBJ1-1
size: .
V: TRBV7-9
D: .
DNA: TGTGCCAGCAGCTTAGATCCAGGGAGAGTGAGCGTGGCTGATGCTTTCTTT
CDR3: CASSLDPGRVSVADAFF

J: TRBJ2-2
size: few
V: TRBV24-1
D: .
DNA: TGTGCCACCAGTGAAGGCCGTTCCGGGGAGCTGTTTTTT
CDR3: CATSEGRSGELFF

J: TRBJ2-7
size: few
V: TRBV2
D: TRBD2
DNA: TGTGCCAGCAGTGACGTGGGAGGGGCCTACGAGCAGTACTTC
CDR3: CASSDVGGAYEQYF

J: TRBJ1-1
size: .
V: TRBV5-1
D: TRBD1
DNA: TGCGCCAGCAGCTCCCCGGGGACAGGGTCTGAAGCTTTCTTT
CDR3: CASSSPGTGSEAFF

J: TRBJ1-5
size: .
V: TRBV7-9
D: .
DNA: TGTGCCAGCAGCCCAGACCGGACAATCGAGGGTCAGCCCCAGCATTTT
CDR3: CASSPDRTIEGQPQHF

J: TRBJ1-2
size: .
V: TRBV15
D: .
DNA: TGTGCCACCAGCAGACCTAGGACAGCTAACTATGGCTACACCTTC
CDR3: CATSRPRTANYGYTF

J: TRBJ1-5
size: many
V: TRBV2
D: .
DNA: TGTGCCAGCAGTGGGGACAGCAATCAGCCCCAGCATTTT
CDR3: CASSGDSNQPQHF